The next 5 T cell receptor beta chains were all read from a single sample in a study of blood T cells in healthy people across ages. Sample-barcoded 5' priming and a J-beta primer mix drove a second PCR of about 6 to 12 cycles. TCRdb independently ran MiXCR on the 5' RACE reads; one entry per CDR3 protein. This table holds about 580,000 distinct CDR3 sequences, roughly 43% found once. The sequenced sample consisted of blood. These receptors all stem from a man older than 75 in good health.

There are a few counts of this clonotype. The V and J genes are TRBV27 and TRBJ2-1; D call uncertain. This CDR3 spans 14 amino acids. V was pared by 4 bases and J by 1 base, with 8 bases between. The germline V gene encodes CDR1 MNHEY and CDR2 SMNVEV (reference sequence). DNA of the CDR3: TGTGCCAGCAGTTGGTCCCCATCCTACAATGAGCAGTTCTTC. Protein product: CASSWSPSYNEQFF.

Only a few counts were recorded for this clonotype. This rearrangement joins TRBV7-2 to TRBJ1-2, with 7 bases matching TRBD1. The CDR3 covers 15 residues. Germline lookup yields CDR1 SGHTA and CDR2 FQGNSA. Trimming removed 5 bases from V and 8 bases from J; junction bases left unmatched: 14. CDR3 protein: CASSLGTVRGMGYTF. The CDR3 DNA reads TGTGCCAGCAGCCTAGGGACAGTGCGCGGTATGGGCTACACCTTC.

The chain employs TRBV20-1 and TRBJ2-5, with D possibly TRBD2 on 6 matching bases. Germline V gives CDR1 DFQATT, CDR2 SNEGSKA (reference sequence). V was trimmed by 2 bases and J by 11 bases, leaving 21 bases between them. The CDR3 length is 14 residues. The CDR3 bases are TGCAGTGCTAGAATTTCGTCGGCTGGCGGGGAGCAGTACTTC. Translated: CSARISSAGGEQYF.

The chain employs TRBV9 and TRBJ2-1; D call uncertain. Trimming left V 0 bases short and J 2 bases short, with 9 bases between. There are 15 residues in the CDR3. CDR1 is SGDLS, CDR2 YYNGEE, per germline. The CDR3 coding sequence is TGTGCCAGCAGCGTAGAGCTACGGGCCTACAATGAGCAGTTCTTC. This gives the protein CASSVELRAYNEQFF.

This chain links TRBV9 with TRBJ2-1; 11 bases align to TRBD2. Per germline, CDR1 SGDLS and CDR2 YYNGEE. V lost 4 bases and J lost 7; bases outside the gene matches: 10. This CDR3 region has 16 residues. DNA of the CDR3: TGTGCCAGCAGCTTCGTCACTAGCGGGAGTGGGAATGAGCAGTTCTTC. Translation: CASSFVTSGSGNEQFF.